Sequencing of this TCR beta chain was carried out in a study of T-cell memory formation after mild COVID-19. A single record per CDR3 protein comes from TCRdb applying MiXCR to the 5' RACE reads. The sample has about 430,000 distinct CDR3 sequences; over 15% are singletons. This clonotype was seen more than once but under ten times. The CDR3 loop spans 15 amino acids. Germline V CDR1 and CDR2: SGHRS, YFSETQ. V lost 3 bases to trimming and J lost 4 bases; unmatched junction nucleotides: 6. Input material: PBMCs or a T cell subset sorted from them (not recorded which). This receptor was taken from a man aged 18 to 29 who had mild COVID-19 (a few samples of this study predate the infection). Cell type and time point are not known. V is TRBV5-1 and J is TRBJ2-3, with 9 bases lining up with TRBD2. The CDR3: CASSSGSGGSDTQYF. The CDR3 DNA follows: TGCGCCAGCAGCTCGGGTAGCGGGGGTTCAGATACGCAGTATTTT.